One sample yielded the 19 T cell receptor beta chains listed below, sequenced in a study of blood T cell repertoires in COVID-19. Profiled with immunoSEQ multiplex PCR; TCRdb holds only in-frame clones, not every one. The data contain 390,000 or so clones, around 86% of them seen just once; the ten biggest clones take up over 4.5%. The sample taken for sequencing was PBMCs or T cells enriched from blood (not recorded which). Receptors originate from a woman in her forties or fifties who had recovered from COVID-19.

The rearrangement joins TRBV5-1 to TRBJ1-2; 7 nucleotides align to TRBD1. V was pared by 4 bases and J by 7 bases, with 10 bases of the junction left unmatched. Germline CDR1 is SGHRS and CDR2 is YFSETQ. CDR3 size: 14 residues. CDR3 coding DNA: TGCGCCAGCAGCGCCCGGACAGGCGAAGGTGGCTACACCTTC. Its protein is CASSARTGEGGYTF.

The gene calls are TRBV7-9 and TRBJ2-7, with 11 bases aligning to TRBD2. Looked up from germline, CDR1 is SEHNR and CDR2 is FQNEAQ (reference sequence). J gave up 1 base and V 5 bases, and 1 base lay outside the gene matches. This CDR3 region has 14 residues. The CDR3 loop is CASSRTSGSYEQYF. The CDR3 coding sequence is TGTGCCAGCAGCCGGACTAGCGGGTCCTACGAGCAGTACTTC.

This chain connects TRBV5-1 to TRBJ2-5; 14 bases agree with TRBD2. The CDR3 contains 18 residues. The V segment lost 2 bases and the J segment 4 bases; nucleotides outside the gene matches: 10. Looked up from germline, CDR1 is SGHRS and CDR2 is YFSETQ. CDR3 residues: CASSLGTSGRIMGETQYF. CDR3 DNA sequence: TGCGCCAGCAGCTTAGGGACTAGCGGGAGAATAATGGGAGAGACCCAGTACTTC.

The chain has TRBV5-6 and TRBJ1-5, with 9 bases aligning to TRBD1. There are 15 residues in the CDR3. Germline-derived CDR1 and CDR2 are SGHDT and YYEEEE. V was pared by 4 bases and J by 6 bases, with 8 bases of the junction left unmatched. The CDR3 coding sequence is TGTGCCAGCAGCGAGGGGACAGGGCTTACTCAGCCCCAGCATTTT. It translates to CASSEGTGLTQPQHF.

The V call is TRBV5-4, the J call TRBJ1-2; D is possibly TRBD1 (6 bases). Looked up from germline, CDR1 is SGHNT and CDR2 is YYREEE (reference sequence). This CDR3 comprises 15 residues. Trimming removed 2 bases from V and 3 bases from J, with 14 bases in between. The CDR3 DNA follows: TGTGCCAGCAGCTTCGGGACACCGCTAGACTATGGCTACACCTTC. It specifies CASSFGTPLDYGYTF.

The CDR3 spells CATRGPHDAEAFF. The CDR3, as DNA: TGTGCTACCAGGGGGCCCCACGACGCTGAAGCTTTCTTT. The chain has TRBV12-5 and TRBJ1-1, with 8 positions matching TRBD1. The CDR3 has 13 amino acids. Trimming removed 10 bases from V and 6 bases from J; junction bases left unmatched: 10. The V gene's germline CDR1 is LGHNT and CDR2 FRNRAP. The complete variable domain, with remaining parts taken from reference TRBV12-5 and TRBJ1-1, reads DARVTQTPRHKVTEMGQEVTMRCQPILGHNTVFWYRQTMMQGLELLAYFRNRAPLDDSGMPKDRFSAEMPDATLATLKIQPSEPRDSAVYFCATRGPHDAEAFFGQGTRLTVV.

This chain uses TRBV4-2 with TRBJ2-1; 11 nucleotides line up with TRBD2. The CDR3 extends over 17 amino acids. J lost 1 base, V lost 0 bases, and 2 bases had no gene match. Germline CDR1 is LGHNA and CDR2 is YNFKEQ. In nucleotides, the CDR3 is TGTGCCAGCAGCCAAGATGGGACTAGCGGATCCTACAATGAGCAGTTCTTC. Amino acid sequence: CASSQDGTSGSYNEQFF.

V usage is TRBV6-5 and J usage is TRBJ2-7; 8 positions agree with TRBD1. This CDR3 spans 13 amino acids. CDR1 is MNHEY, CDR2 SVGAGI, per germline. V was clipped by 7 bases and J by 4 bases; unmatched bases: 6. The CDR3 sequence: CASNWDRSYEQYF. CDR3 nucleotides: TGTGCCAGCAATTGGGACAGGTCTTACGAGCAGTACTTC.

CDR3: CASSLTNRDHGSFGNTIYF. The CDR3 nucleotides are TGTGCCAGCAGCCTCACTAACCGGGACCACGGGAGTTTTGGAAACACCATATATTTT. The chain links TRBV14 to TRBJ1-3; the D gene is possibly TRBD1 (5 bases). Germline CDR1 and CDR2: SGHDN and FVKESK. V was shortened by 4 bases and J by 3 bases, with 25 bases between the two germline ends. The CDR3 covers 19 residues.

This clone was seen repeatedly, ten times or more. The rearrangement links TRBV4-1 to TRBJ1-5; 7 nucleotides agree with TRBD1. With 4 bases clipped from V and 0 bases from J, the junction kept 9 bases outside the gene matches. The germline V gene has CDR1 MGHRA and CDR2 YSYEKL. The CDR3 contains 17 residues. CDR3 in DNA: TGCGCCAGCAGCCGGGACAGCGCCCTCCCTAGCAATCAGCCCCAGCATTTT. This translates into CASSRDSALPSNQPQHF.

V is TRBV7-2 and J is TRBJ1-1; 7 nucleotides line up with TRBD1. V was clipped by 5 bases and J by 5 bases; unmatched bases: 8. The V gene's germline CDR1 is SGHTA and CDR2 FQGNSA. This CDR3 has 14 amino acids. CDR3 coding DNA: TGTGCCAGCAGCCCAAGTCAACAGGGGACTGAAGCTTTCTTT. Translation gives CASSPSQQGTEAFF.

The CDR3 nucleotides read TGTGCCAGCAGCGGACAGCTCAATCAGCCCCAGCATTTT. It yields the protein CASSGQLNQPQHF. The chain is built from TRBV2 and TRBJ1-5; D perhaps matches TRBD1 (6 bases). V shed 6 bases and J shed 3 bases, with 9 bases lying between them. Germline lookup yields CDR1 SNHLY and CDR2 FYNNEI. CDR3 length: 13 amino acids.

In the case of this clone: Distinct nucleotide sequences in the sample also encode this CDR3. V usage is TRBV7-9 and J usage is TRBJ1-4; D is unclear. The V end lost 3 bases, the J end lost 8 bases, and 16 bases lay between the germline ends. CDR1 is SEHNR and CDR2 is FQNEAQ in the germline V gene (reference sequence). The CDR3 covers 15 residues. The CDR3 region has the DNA TGTGCCAGCAGCTTTATCAAGGGAGTAGGAGAAAAACTGTTTTTT. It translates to CASSFIKGVGEKLFF.

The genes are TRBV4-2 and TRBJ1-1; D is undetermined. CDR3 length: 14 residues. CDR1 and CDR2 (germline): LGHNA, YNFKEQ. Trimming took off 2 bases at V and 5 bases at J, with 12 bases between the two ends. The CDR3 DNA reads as TGTGCCAGCAGCCAACTGACGGAGGGAACTGAAGCTTTCTTT. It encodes CASSQLTEGTEAFF.

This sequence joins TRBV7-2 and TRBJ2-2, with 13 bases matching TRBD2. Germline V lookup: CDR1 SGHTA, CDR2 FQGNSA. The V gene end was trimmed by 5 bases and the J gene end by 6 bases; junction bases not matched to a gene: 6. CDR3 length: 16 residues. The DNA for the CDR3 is TGTGCCAGCAGCCTTACTAGCGGGGGGGCCTCCGGGGAGCTGTTTTTT. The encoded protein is CASSLTSGGASGELFF.

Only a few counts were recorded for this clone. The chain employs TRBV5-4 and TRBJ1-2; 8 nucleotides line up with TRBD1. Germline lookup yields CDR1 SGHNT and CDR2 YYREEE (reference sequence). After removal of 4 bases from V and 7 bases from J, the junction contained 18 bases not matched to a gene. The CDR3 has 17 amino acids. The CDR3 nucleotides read TGTGCCAGCAGCCGGGATGCCCTGTTCCAGGGGGCGGTTGGCTACACCTTC. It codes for CASSRDALFQGAVGYTF.

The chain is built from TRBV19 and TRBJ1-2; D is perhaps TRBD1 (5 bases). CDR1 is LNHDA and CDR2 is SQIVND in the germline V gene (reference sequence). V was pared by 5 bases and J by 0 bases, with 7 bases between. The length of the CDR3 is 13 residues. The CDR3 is CASSWGANYGYTF. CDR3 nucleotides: TGTGCCAGTAGTTGGGGGGCTAACTATGGCTACACCTTC.

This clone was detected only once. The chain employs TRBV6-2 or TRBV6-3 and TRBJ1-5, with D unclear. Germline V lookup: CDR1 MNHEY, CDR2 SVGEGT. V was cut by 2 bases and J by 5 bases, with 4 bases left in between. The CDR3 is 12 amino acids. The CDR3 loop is CASSYPDQPQHF. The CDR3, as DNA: TGTGCCAGCAGTTACCCCGATCAGCCCCAGCATTTT.

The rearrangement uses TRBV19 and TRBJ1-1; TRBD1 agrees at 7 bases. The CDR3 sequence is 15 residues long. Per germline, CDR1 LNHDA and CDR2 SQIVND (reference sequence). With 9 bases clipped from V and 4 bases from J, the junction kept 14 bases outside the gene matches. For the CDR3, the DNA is TGTGCCAGCCGGGCACAGGGGAATCTAGGCACTGAAGCTTTCTTT. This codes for CASRAQGNLGTEAFF.